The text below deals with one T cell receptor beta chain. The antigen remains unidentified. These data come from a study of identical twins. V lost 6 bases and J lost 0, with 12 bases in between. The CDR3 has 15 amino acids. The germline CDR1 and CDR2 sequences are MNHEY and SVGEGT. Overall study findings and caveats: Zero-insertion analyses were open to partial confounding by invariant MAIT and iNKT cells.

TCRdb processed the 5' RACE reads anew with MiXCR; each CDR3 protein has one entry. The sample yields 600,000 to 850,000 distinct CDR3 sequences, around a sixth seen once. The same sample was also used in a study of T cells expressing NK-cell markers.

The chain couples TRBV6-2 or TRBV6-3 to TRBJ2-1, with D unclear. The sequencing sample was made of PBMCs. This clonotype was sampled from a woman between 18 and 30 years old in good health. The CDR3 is CASRAIKSSYNEQFF. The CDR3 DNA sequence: TGTGCCAGCAGGGCTATCAAGAGCTCCTACAATGAGCAGTTCTTC.